A single T cell receptor beta chain is shown here with its context. Its antigen is not identified. Other DNA sequences within the sample encode an identical CDR3. This record comes from a study of shared clonotypes between healthy human individuals. Findings and limits, study-wide: For naive CD4 cells, roughly 5% of clonotypes were shared across a handful of donors.

Germline V gene data show CDR1 as SQVTM and CDR2 as ANQGSEA. With 2 bases clipped from V and 4 bases from J, the junction kept 2 bases outside the gene matches. CDR3 length equals 13 residues. The DNA input per sorted-subset replicate PCR was roughly 0.2 ug, corresponding to some 30,000 T cell genomes. Assay: immunoSEQ multiplex PCR; the TCRdb copy retains only in-frame clones and omits some. Found here are around 700,000 clones, roughly nine tenths of them singletons; the top ten hold 24%. CD45RO-negative, CCR7-positively selected cells formed the naive CD8 fraction, excluding terminally differentiated effector memory CD45RA+ cells.

V gene TRBV29-1 combines with J gene TRBJ2-1; 7 bases match TRBD2. This sequence was found in a man younger than 45 in good health. The sample taken for sequencing was naive CD8+ T cells sorted from blood. The DNA for the CDR3 is TGCAGCGTTGAACTAGCGGATTACAATGAGCAGTTCTTC. It is translated as CSVELADYNEQFF.